The sequence of this T cell receptor (beta chain) was determined in a study of patients and donors after allogeneic stem cell transplantation. MiXCR, run by TCRdb on the RT-PCR reads, gives a single entry per CDR3 protein. The sample records 160,000 or so distinct CDR3 sequences, roughly 24% being singletons. V gave up 2 bases and J gave up 2 bases, with 12 bases separating them. CDR1 and CDR2 (germline): LNHNV, YYDKDF (reference sequence). CDR3 length: 15 residues. The source material was blood, either unsorted or a sorted T cell fraction (not recorded which). The gene calls are TRBV15 and TRBJ2-5, with D possibly being TRBD1 or TRBD2 (5 bases each). The receptor's source is a human donor who was either an allogeneic HSCT recipient or a stem cell or donor lymphocyte infusion donor (not recorded which). It is not recorded whose cells these are; they may come from a transplant donor. The CDR3 is CATSRTRGDQETQYF. CDR3 in DNA: TGTGCCACCAGCAGAACTAGAGGGGATCAAGAGACCCAGTACTTC.